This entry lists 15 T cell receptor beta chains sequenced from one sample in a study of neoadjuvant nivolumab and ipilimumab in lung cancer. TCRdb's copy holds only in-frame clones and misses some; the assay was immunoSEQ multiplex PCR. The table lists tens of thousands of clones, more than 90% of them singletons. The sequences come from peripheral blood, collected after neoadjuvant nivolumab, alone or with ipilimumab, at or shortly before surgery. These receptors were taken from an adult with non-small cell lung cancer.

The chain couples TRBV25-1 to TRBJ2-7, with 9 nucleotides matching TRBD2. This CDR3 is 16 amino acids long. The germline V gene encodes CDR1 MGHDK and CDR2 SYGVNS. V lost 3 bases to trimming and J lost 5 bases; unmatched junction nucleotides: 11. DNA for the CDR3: TGTGCCAGCAGTGATGCTCGCGGGAGGGCCTTAAACGAGCAGTACTTC. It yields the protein CASSDARGRALNEQYF.

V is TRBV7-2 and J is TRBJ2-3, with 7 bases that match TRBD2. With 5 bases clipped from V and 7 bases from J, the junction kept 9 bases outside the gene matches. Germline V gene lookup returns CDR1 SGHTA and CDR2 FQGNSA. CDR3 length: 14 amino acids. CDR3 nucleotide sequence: TGTGCCAGCAGCCCTTACGGAGGGACTAATACGCAGTATTTT. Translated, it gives CASSPYGGTNTQYF.

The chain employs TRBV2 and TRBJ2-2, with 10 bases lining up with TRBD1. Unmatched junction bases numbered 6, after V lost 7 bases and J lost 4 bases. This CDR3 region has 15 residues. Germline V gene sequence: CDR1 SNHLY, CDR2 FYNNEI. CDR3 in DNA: TGTGCCAGCACTCCGGGACAGGGGCCCACCGGGGAGCTGTTTTTT. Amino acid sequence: CASTPGQGPTGELFF.

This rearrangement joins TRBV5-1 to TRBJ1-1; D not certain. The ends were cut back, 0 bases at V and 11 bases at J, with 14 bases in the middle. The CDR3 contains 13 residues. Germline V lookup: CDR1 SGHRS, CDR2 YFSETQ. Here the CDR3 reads CASSLAVGVGAFF. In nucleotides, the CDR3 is TGCGCCAGCAGCTTGGCCGTCGGGGTAGGGGCTTTCTTT.

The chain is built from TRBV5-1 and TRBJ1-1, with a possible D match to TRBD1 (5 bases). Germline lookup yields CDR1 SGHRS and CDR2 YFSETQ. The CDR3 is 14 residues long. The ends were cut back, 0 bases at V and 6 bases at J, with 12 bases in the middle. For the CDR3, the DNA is TGCGCCAGCAGCTTGGGGGGCCGGATATCTGAAGCTTTCTTT. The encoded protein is CASSLGGRISEAFF. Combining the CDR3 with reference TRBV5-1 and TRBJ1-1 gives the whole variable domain KAGVTQTPRYLIKTRGQQVTLSCSPISGHRSVSWYQQTPGQGLQFLFEYFSETQRNKGNFPGRFSGRQFSNSRSEMNVSTLELGDSALYLCASSLGGRISEAFFGQGTRLTVV.

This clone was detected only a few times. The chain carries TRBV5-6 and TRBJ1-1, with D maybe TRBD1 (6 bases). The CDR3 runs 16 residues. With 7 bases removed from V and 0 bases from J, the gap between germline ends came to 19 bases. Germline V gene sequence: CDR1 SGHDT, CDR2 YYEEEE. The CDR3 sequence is CASSGGGLVVNTEAFF. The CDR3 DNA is TGTGCCAGCTCCGGCGGGGGGCTCGTGGTGAACACTGAAGCTTTCTTT.

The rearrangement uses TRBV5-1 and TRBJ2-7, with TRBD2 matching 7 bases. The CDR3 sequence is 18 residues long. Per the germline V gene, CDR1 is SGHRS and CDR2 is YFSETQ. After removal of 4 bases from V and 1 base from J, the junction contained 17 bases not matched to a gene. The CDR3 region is CASSGVRGRAPESYEQYF. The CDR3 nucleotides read TGCGCCAGCAGCGGGGTGAGAGGGAGGGCACCGGAATCCTACGAGCAGTACTTC.

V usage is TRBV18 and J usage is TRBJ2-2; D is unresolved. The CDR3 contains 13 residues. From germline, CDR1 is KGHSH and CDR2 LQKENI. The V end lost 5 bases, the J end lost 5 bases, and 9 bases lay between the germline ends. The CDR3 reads CASSFSRTGELFF. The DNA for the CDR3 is TGTGCCAGCTCATTTTCCAGGACCGGGGAGCTGTTTTTT.

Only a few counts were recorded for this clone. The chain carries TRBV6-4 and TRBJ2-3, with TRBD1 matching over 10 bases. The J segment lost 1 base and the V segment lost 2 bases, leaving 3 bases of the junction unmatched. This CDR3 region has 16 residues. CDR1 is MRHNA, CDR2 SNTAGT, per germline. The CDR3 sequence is CASSDGTGAGTDTQYF. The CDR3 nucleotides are TGTGCCAGCAGTGACGGGACAGGGGCCGGCACAGATACGCAGTATTTT.

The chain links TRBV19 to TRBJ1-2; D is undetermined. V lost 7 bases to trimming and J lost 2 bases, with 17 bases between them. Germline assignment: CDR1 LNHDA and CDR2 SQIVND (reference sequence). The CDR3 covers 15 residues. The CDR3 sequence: CASNRRTVGNYGYTF. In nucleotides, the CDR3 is TGTGCCAGTAATAGGAGAACAGTTGGAAACTATGGCTACACCTTC.

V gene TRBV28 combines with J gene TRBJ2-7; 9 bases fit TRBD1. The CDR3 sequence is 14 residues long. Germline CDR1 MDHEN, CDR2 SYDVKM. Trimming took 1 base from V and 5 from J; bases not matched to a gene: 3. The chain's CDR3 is CASSLYRGPHEQYF. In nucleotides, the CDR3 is TGTGCCAGCAGTTTATACAGGGGGCCCCACGAGCAGTACTTC.

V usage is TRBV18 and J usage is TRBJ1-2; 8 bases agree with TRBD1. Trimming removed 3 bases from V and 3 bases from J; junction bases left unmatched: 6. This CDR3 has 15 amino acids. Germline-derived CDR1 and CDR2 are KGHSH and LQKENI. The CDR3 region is CASSPTTGDDYGYTF. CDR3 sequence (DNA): TGTGCCAGCTCACCTACGACAGGGGATGACTATGGCTACACCTTC.

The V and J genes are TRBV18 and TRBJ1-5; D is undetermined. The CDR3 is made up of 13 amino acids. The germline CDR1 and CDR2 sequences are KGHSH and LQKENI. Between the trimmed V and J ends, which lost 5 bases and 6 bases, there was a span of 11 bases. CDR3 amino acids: CASSSLPSQPQHF. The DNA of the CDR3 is TGTGCCAGCTCATCCCTCCCAAGTCAGCCCCAGCATTTT.

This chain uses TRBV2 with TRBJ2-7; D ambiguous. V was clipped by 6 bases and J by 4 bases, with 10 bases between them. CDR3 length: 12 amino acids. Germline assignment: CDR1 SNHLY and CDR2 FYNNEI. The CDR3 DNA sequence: TGTGCCAGCAGGCATCTCAGGTACGAGCAGTACTTC. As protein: CASRHLRYEQYF.

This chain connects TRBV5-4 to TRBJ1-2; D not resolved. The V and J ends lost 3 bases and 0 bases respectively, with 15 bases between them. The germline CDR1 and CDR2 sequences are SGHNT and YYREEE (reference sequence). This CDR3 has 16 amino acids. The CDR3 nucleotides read TGTGCCAGCAGCTCGCAAACCGGCTCTGCTAACTATGGCTACACCTTC. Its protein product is CASSSQTGSANYGYTF.